Following are 32 T cell receptor beta chains from one sample sequenced in a study of T cells in Graves' hyperthyroidism and ophthalmopathy. Amplified TCR beta CDR3 regions derived from RNA transcripts. First-round RT-PCR of the TCR CDR3 relied on the HTBI primer set. One entry per CDR3 protein, called by TCRdb with MiXCR from the multiplex PCR reads. The sample lists about 530,000 distinct CDR3 sequences, approximately 17% seen once, with 17% in the top ten. Sequencing was done on a sample of blood. All receptors derive from a woman aged 18-35 years with Graves' ophthalmopathy.

Only a few counts were recorded for this clonotype. The rearrangement joins TRBV6-1 to TRBJ2-1; no firm D call. The CDR3 runs 14 residues. CDR1 is MNHNS and CDR2 is SASEGT in the germline V gene. V was trimmed by 3 bases and J by 3 bases, leaving 9 bases between them. CDR3 sequence reads: CASSDYQSYNEQFF. CDR3 DNA sequence: TGTGCCAGCAGTGACTACCAAAGCTACAATGAGCAGTTCTTC.

This clonotype was seen repeatedly, ten times or more. This chain uses TRBV7-9 with TRBJ1-2; TRBD1 is a possible D gene (5 bases). CDR1 is SEHNR, CDR2 FQNEAQ, per germline (reference sequence). Trimming removed 3 bases from V and 3 bases from J, with 17 bases in between. This CDR3 is built from 16 residues. The CDR3 is CASSFGEGRLHYGYTF. As DNA, the CDR3 is TGTGCCAGCAGCTTCGGGGAGGGACGACTTCACTATGGCTACACCTTC.

The V and J genes are TRBV10-3 and TRBJ1-1, with 7 bases matching TRBD1. Germline V CDR1 and CDR2: ENHRY, SYGVKD. The V segment lost 5 bases and the J segment 0 bases; nucleotides outside the gene matches: 12. The CDR3 runs 17 residues. The CDR3 here is CAISYSAGGAMNTEAFF. CDR3 nucleotide sequence: TGTGCCATCAGTTACTCGGCAGGGGGAGCCATGAACACTGAAGCTTTCTTT.

This clonotype was observed at least ten times. The gene calls are TRBV6-1 and TRBJ1-5, with D unresolved. The CDR3 covers 13 residues. Germline CDR1 is MNHNS and CDR2 is SASEGT. Trimming took off 4 bases at V and 1 base at J, with 5 bases between the two ends. The chain's CDR3 is CASSGQSNQPQHF. CDR3 DNA sequence: TGTGCCAGCAGTGGACAAAGCAATCAGCCCCAGCATTTT.

The DNA for the CDR3 is TGTGCCAGCAAAGTCTCCCCCAGCACAGATACGCAGTATTTT. Translation: CASKVSPSTDTQYF. The V call is TRBV7-2, the J call TRBJ2-3; D call uncertain. This CDR3 spans 14 amino acids. V lost 7 bases to trimming and J lost 0 bases, with 11 bases between them. CDR1 and CDR2 from the germline V gene are SGHTA and FQGNSA.

This clonotype was counted at least ten times. This sequence joins TRBV28 and TRBJ2-4; 8 nucleotides agree with TRBD1. The J segment lost 4 bases and the V segment lost 7 bases, leaving 3 bases of the junction unmatched. Germline-derived CDR1 and CDR2 are MDHEN and SYDVKM. The CDR3 runs 13 residues. CDR3: CASTRQGKNIQYF. The CDR3 region has the DNA TGTGCCAGCACCAGACAGGGGAAAAACATTCAGTACTTC.

This clonotype was seen ten or more times. This sequence joins TRBV3-1 and TRBJ2-3, with no clear D. Germline loops: CDR1 LGHDT, CDR2 YNNKEL (reference sequence). This CDR3 has 16 amino acids. V gave up 1 base and J gave up 4 bases, with 15 bases separating them. CDR3 coding DNA: TGTGCCAGCAGCCAAGTTGGAGTTTATGAGTCAGATACGCAGTATTTT. Residues: CASSQVGVYESDTQYF.

This clonotype was seen repeatedly, ten times or more. The chain links TRBV11-2 to TRBJ2-7; the D gene is possibly TRBD2 (6 bases). CDR3 size: 16 residues. Looked up from germline, CDR1 is SGHAT and CDR2 is FQNNGV. With 3 bases removed from V and 3 bases from J, the gap between germline ends came to 18 bases. The DNA of the CDR3 is TGTGCCAGCAGCTTGGCGAAGGGAGCGGGTCTCTACGAGCAGTACTTC. This translates into CASSLAKGAGLYEQYF.

This clonotype has at least ten counts. The chain joins TRBV13 to TRBJ2-7; D remains unclear. From germline, CDR1 is PRHDT and CDR2 FYEKMQ (reference sequence). The CDR3 is made up of 13 amino acids. Trimming stripped 0 bases from V and 6 bases from J, with 9 bases between. The CDR3 spells CASSLGGSREQYF. The CDR3 DNA is TGTGCCAGCAGCTTAGGGGGATCGCGCGAGCAGTACTTC.

This chain links TRBV5-6 with TRBJ2-7; 11 positions match TRBD1. This CDR3 spans 15 amino acids. The ends lost 4 bases at V and 7 bases at J; junction bases unmatched: 10. Germline CDR1 is SGHDT and CDR2 is YYEEEE. The DNA of the CDR3 is TGTGCCAGCAGCGGGGGGACAGGGGGAAGAAGGGAGCAGTACTTC. Translated, it gives CASSGGTGGRREQYF.

The CDR3 sequence: CASSFRNPYNEQFF. CDR3 DNA: TGTGCCAGCAGCTTCAGGAACCCGTACAATGAGCAGTTCTTC. V gene TRBV28 combines with J gene TRBJ2-1, with D unclear. The CDR3 consists of 14 residues. Per the germline V gene, CDR1 is MDHEN and CDR2 is SYDVKM. Trimming removed 6 bases at V and 4 bases at J, with 13 bases between.

Ten or more counts support this clonotype. The chain carries TRBV2 and TRBJ2-1; 7 nucleotides line up with TRBD2. Unmatched junction bases numbered 2, after V lost 2 bases and J lost 10 bases. Germline CDR1 is SNHLY and CDR2 is FYNNEI. The CDR3 consists of 12 residues. The CDR3 DNA reads as TGTGCCAGCAGTGAAACGGGACTAGAGCAGTTCTTC. Amino acids: CASSETGLEQFF.

This clonotype came up many times. The chain links TRBV28 to TRBJ1-1; no firm D call. Trimming removed 6 bases at V and 2 bases at J, with 7 bases between. The length of the CDR3 is 12 residues. Germline V gives CDR1 MDHEN, CDR2 SYDVKM. CDR3 region: CASSPDNTEAFF. CDR3 coding DNA: TGTGCCAGCAGCCCAGATAACACTGAAGCTTTCTTT. Full variable domain (missing parts from reference TRBV28 and TRBJ1-1): DVKVTQSSRYLVKRTGEKVFLECVQDMDHENMFWYRQDPGLGLRLIYFSYDVKMKEKGDIPEGYSVSREKKERFSLILESASTNQTSMYLCASSPDNTEAFFGQGTRLTVV.

V gene TRBV15 combines with J gene TRBJ2-4; 8 bases fit TRBD1. CDR1 and CDR2 from the germline V gene are LNHNV and YYDKDF (reference sequence). Germline trimming cut 1 base from V and 1 base from J; bases unmatched to any gene: 0. This CDR3 contains 15 residues. The CDR3 nucleotides are TGTGCCACCAGCAGAGGACAGGGGGCCAAAAACATTCAGTACTTC. Protein sequence: CATSRGQGAKNIQYF.

This clonotype was counted ten times or more. This rearrangement joins TRBV20-1 to TRBJ1-5; no clear D. V was clipped by 3 bases and J by 1 base, with 7 bases between them. Germline V gene sequence: CDR1 DFQATT, CDR2 SNEGSKA (reference sequence). This CDR3 is built from 13 residues. The CDR3 nucleotides are TGCAGTGCTAGGGGATCAAGCAATCAGCCCCAGCATTTT. Encoded protein: CSARGSSNQPQHF.

This clonotype was seen at least ten times. The chain uses TRBV7-9 and TRBJ1-1, with D possibly being TRBD1 (6 bases). V was trimmed by 6 bases and J by 1 base, leaving 18 bases between them. CDR3 length: 16 residues. Germline CDR1 SEHNR, CDR2 FQNEAQ (reference sequence). The CDR3 bases are TGTGCCAGCAGATCATCGCGGAGGACAGAGAACACTGAAGCTTTCTTT. As protein: CASRSSRRTENTEAFF.

DNA of the CDR3: TGTGCCAGCAGTGCTAGCGGGAGTTCAGAGACCCAGTACTTC. Protein product: CASSASGSSETQYF. The gene calls are TRBV28 and TRBJ2-5; TRBD2 agrees at 10 bases. Germline CDR1 is MDHEN and CDR2 is SYDVKM. The CDR3 spans 14 residues. The J segment lost 4 bases and the V segment lost 5 bases, leaving 4 bases of the junction unmatched.

This clonotype was observed many times. This rearrangement joins TRBV6-5 to TRBJ1-1; the D is unclear. This CDR3 has 13 amino acids. Germline lookup yields CDR1 MNHEY and CDR2 SVGAGI. The V and J ends lost 2 bases and 4 bases respectively, with 8 bases between them. CDR3 loop: CASSYNDGTEAFF. The CDR3 nucleotides are TGTGCCAGCAGTTACAACGACGGCACTGAAGCTTTCTTT.

This clonotype appeared many times. CDR3 region: CAWSREGRTDTQYF. CDR3 nucleotides: TGTGCCTGGAGCCGGGAGGGCCGCACAGATACGCAGTATTTT. V and J are TRBV30 and TRBJ2-3, with 8 bases aligning to TRBD2. The CDR3 totals 14 residues. Germline assignment: CDR1 GTSNPN and CDR2 SVGIG (reference sequence). Germline trimming cut 3 bases from V and 1 base from J; bases unmatched to any gene: 3.

On this clonotype itself: It may be a read error: a sequence one base away is much more abundant. It is likely a read error, because the conserved phenylalanine at the end of the CDR3 is missing. The V gene is TRBV10-3, the J gene TRBJ2-1; D could derive from TRBD1 or TRBD2 (5 bases each). CDR3 length: 11 residues. Germline CDR1 is ENHRY and CDR2 is SYGVKD. V was trimmed by 7 bases and J by 6 bases, leaving 7 bases between them. The CDR3 DNA follows: TGTGCCATCAAGGGGACCAATGAGCAGTTCCTC. This encodes CAIKGTNEQFL.

This clonotype was detected only a few times. V is TRBV5-1 and J is TRBJ2-7; D unresolved. V lost 1 base and J lost 2, with 7 bases in between. From germline, CDR1 is SGHRS and CDR2 YFSETQ. CDR3 length: 13 amino acids. DNA of the CDR3: TGCGCCAGCAGCTTGTTACTGGCCTACGAGCAGTACTTC. Amino acids: CASSLLLAYEQYF.

This clonotype showed up just a few times. A much larger clone sits a single nucleotide away, making a read error possible. The V call is TRBV2, the J call TRBJ1-1, with 9 bases aligning to TRBD1. CDR1 and CDR2 (germline): SNHLY, FYNNEI. This CDR3 contains 13 residues. CDR3 nucleotides: TGTGCCAGCAGTACAGGGGGCCGGACTGAAACTTTCTTT. Translating it yields CASSTGGRTETFF.

The chain is built from TRBV9 and TRBJ2-7, with 7 bases fitting TRBD1. V shed 3 bases, J shed 3 bases, and the junction held 3 bases outside the gene matches. Germline-derived CDR1 and CDR2 are SGDLS and YYNGEE. The length of the CDR3 is 13 residues. The CDR3 DNA reads as TGTGCCAGCAGCGCGGGACAGAGCTACGAGCAGTACTTC. Translation gives CASSAGQSYEQYF.

This clonotype appeared once. The chain combines TRBV18 with TRBJ1-1; D is perhaps TRBD1 (6 bases). Germline assignment: CDR1 KGHSH and CDR2 LQKENI. This CDR3 has 13 amino acids. Trimming left V 4 bases short and J 9 bases short, with 15 bases between. DNA of the CDR3: TGTGCCAGCTCACAGAATTCTTGGGACAAAGCTTTCTTT. Translation: CASSQNSWDKAFF.

Many counts were recorded for this clonotype. This rearrangement joins TRBV3-1 to TRBJ1-1; D unclear. Germline-derived CDR1 and CDR2 are LGHDT and YNNKEL (reference sequence). V was clipped by 3 bases and J by 7 bases, with 12 bases between them. The CDR3 has 13 amino acids. The CDR3 sequence is CASSHGDKGEAFF. CDR3 nucleotide sequence: TGTGCCAGCAGCCACGGGGATAAGGGTGAAGCTTTCTTT.

This clonotype occurred many times. The rearrangement joins TRBV11-2 to TRBJ2-1; the match to TRBD2 covers 8 bases. CDR1 and CDR2 (germline): SGHAT, FQNNGV. V trimming: 5 bases; J trimming: 6 bases; junction bases outside the gene matches: 3. This CDR3 spans 13 amino acids. The CDR3 sequence is CASSTGTSNEQFF. DNA for the CDR3: TGTGCCAGCAGCACCGGGACTAGCAATGAGCAGTTCTTC.

This clonotype was counted only a few times. The gene calls are TRBV10-3 and TRBJ2-7; 9 nucleotides line up with TRBD2. The germline V gene encodes CDR1 ENHRY and CDR2 SYGVKD. Trimming cost V 8 bases and J 5 bases; bases outside gene matches: 10. The CDR3 contains 14 residues. The CDR3 spells CAILDLAGNNEQYF. The DNA of the CDR3 is TGTGCCATCCTTGACCTAGCGGGAAATAACGAGCAGTACTTC.

This rearrangement joins TRBV6-2 or TRBV6-3 to TRBJ1-6; possible D gene TRBD1, 6 bases. Per germline, CDR1 MNHEY and CDR2 SVGEGT. Between the trimmed V and J ends, which lost 0 bases and 9 bases, there was a span of 9 bases. The CDR3 has 14 residues. The CDR3 loop reads CASSYSGGGSPLHF. The CDR3 nucleotides read TGTGCCAGCAGTTACTCGGGAGGGGGTTCACCCCTCCACTTT.

This chain uses TRBV28 with TRBJ2-2; 13 bases agree with TRBD2. The V gene's germline CDR1 is MDHEN and CDR2 SYDVKM. The length of the CDR3 is 17 residues. Trimming cost V 6 bases and J 5 bases; bases outside gene matches: 9. CDR3 bases: TGTGCCAGCAGCCTCAAACTAGCGGGGGGGACTACCGGGGAGCTGTTTTTT. Translation gives CASSLKLAGGTTGELFF.

As concerns this clonotype: A single base separates this from a much larger clone, so it may be a read error. The chain is built from TRBV28 and TRBJ2-2; a possible D gene is TRBD2 (5 bases). Germline CDR1 and CDR2: MDHEN and SYDVKM. The CDR3 loop spans 16 amino acids. The DNA of the CDR3 is TGTGCCAGCAGTTCCGGAGGCAGGATTAACACCGGGGAGCTGCTTTTT. Amino acid sequence: CASSSGGRINTGELLF.

This sequence joins TRBV6-1 and TRBJ1-4; a weak D match, TRBD1 (6 bases). Germline lookup yields CDR1 MNHNS and CDR2 SASEGT. The ends were cut back, 7 bases at V and 4 bases at J, with 13 bases in the middle. The CDR3 has 14 amino acids. In DNA form, the CDR3 reads TGTGCCAGCACCGCCGGAGGGGGTAATGAAAAACTGTTTTTT. It codes for CASTAGGGNEKLFF.

This chain joins TRBV7-9 and TRBJ2-3; 7 bases are shared with TRBD2. The germline V gene encodes CDR1 SEHNR and CDR2 FQNEAQ (reference sequence). The CDR3 is 13 amino acids. With 4 bases clipped from V and 6 bases from J, the junction kept 4 bases outside the gene matches. The CDR3, as DNA: TGTGCCAGCAGCTCTACGACTAGCGATACGCAGTATTTT. This encodes CASSSTTSDTQYF.